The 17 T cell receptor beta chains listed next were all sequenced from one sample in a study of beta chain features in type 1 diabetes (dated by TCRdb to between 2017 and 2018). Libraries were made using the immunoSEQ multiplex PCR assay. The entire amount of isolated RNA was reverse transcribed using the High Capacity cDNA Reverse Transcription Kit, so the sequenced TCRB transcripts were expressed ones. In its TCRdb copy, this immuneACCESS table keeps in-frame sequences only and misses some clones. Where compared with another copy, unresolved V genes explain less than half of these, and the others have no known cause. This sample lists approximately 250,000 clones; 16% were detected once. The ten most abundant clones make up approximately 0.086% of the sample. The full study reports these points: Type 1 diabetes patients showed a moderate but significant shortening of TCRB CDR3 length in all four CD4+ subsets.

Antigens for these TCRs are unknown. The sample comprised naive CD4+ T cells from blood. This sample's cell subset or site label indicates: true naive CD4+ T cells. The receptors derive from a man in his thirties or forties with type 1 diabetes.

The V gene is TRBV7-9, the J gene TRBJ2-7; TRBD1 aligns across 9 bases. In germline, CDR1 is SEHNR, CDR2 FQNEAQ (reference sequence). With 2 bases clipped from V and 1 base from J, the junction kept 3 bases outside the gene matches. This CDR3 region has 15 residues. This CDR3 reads CASSLLGQGSYEQYF. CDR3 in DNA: TGTGCCAGCAGCTTATTGGGACAGGGATCCTACGAGCAGTACTTC.

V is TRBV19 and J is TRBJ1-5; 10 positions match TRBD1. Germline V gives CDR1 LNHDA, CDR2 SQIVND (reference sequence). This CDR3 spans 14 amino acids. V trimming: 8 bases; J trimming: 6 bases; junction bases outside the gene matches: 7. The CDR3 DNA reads TGTGCCAGTGTGGACAGGGGGGAGAGTCAGCCCCAGCATTTT. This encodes CASVDRGESQPQHF.

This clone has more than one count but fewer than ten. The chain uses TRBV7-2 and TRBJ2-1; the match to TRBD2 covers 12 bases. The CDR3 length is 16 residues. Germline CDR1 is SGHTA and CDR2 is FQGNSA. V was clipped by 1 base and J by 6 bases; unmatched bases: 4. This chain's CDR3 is CASSLEGTSGSNEQFF. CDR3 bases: TGTGCCAGCAGCTTAGAAGGGACTAGCGGGTCCAATGAGCAGTTCTTC.

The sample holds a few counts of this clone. The CDR3 sequence: CASSMSRLAKNIQYF. The DNA for the CDR3 is TGTGCCAGTAGTATGTCTCGTCTCGCCAAAAACATTCAGTACTTC. This chain connects TRBV19 to TRBJ2-4; no firm D call. Germline V gene sequence: CDR1 LNHDA, CDR2 SQIVND (reference sequence). The V and J ends lost 3 bases and 1 base respectively, with 10 bases between them. The CDR3 consists of 15 residues.

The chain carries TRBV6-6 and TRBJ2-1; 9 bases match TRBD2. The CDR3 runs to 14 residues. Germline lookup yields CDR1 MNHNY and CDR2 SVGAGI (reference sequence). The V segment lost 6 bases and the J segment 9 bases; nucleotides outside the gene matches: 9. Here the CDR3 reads CASSPATSGAEQFF. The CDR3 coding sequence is TGTGCCAGCAGCCCCGCGACTAGCGGAGCTGAGCAGTTCTTC.

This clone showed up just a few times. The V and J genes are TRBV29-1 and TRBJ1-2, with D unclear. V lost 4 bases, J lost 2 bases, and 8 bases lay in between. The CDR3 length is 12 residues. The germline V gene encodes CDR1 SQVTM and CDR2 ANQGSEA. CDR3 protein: CSVVELNYGYTF. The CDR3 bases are TGCAGCGTTGTAGAACTGAACTATGGCTACACCTTC.

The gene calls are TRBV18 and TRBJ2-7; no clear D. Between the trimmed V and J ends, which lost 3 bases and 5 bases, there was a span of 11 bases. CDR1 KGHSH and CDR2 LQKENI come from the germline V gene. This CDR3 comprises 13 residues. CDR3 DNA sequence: TGTGCCAGCTCACCTTTGCTGATGAACGAGCAGTACTTC. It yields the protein CASSPLLMNEQYF.

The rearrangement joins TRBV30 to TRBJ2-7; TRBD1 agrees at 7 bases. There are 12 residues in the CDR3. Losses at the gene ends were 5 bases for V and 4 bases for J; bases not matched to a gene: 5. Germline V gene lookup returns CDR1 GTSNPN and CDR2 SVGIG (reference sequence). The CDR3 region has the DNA TGTGCCTGGGAGAGACAGGGATACGAGCAGTACTTC. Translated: CAWERQGYEQYF.

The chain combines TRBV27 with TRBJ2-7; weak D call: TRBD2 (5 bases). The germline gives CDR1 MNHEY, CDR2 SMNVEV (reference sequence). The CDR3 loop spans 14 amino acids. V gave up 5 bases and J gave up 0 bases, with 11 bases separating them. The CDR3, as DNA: TGTGCCAGCAGTCTATACCGGGACTCCTACGAGCAGTACTTC. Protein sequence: CASSLYRDSYEQYF.

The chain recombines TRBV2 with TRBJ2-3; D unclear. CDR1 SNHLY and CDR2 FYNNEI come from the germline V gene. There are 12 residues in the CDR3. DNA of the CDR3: TGTGCTACCACAGAAAACACAGATACGCAGTATTTT. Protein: CATTENTDTQYF.

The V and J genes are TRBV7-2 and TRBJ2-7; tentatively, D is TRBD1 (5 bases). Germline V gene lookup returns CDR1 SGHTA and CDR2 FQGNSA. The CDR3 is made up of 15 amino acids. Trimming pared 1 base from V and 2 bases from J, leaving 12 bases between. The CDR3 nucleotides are TGTGCCAGCAGCTTAGGCCAGGGTGCCCCCTACGAGCAGTACTTC. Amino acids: CASSLGQGAPYEQYF. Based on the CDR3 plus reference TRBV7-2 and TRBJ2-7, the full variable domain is GAGVSQSPSNKVTEKGKDVELRCDPISGHTALYWYRQSLGQGLEFLIYFQGNSAPDKSGLPSDRFSAERTGGSVSTLTIQRTQQEDSAVYLCASSLGQGAPYEQYFGPGTRLTVT.

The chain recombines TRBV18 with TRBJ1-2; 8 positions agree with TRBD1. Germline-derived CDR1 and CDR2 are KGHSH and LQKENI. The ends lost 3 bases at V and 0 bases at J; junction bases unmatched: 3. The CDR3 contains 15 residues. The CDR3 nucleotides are TGTGCCAGCTCACCGGACAGGGCGGCTAACTATGGCTACACCTTC. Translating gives CASSPDRAANYGYTF.

The CDR3 nucleotides read TGTGCCAGCAGTGAATATAAGGCAGGGAGAGAGACCCAGTACTTC. Residues: CASSEYKAGRETQYF. This sequence joins TRBV25-1 and TRBJ2-5, with D tentatively TRBD1 or TRBD2 (5 bases each). Trimming removed 0 bases from V and 4 bases from J, with 12 bases in between. The CDR3 is made up of 15 amino acids. Germline CDR1 reads MGHDK; CDR2 reads SYGVNS.

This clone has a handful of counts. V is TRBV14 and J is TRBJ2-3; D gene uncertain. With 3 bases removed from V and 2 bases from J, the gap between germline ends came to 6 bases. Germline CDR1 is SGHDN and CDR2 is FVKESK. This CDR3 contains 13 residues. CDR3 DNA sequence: TGTGCCAGCAGCCAGTATTTCACAGATACGCAGTATTTT. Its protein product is CASSQYFTDTQYF. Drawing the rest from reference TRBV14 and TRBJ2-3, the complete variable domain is EAGVTQFPSHSVIEKGQTVTLRCDPISGHDNLYWYRRVMGKEIKFLLHFVKESKQDESGMPNNRFLAERTGGTYSTLKVQPAELEDSGVYFCASSQYFTDTQYFGPGTRLTVL.

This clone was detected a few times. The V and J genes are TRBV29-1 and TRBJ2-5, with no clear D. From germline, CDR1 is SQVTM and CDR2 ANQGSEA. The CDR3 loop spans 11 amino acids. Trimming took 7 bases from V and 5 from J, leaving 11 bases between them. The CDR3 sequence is CSAWTWETQYF. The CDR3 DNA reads TGCAGCGCCTGGACGTGGGAGACCCAGTACTTC.

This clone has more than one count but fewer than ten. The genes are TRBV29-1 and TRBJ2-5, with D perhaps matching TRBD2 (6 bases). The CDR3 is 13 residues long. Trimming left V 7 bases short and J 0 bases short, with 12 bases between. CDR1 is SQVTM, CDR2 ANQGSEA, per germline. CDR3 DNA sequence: TGCAGCGGGAGGGGACGGTACCAAGAGACCCAGTACTTC. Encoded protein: CSGRGRYQETQYF.

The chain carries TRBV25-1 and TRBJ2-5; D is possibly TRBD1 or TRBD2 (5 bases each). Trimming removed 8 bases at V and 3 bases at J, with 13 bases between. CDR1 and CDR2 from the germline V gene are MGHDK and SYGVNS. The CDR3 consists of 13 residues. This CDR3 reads CASAGTEKETQYF. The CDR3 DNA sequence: TGTGCCAGCGCTGGGACGGAGAAAGAGACCCAGTACTTC.